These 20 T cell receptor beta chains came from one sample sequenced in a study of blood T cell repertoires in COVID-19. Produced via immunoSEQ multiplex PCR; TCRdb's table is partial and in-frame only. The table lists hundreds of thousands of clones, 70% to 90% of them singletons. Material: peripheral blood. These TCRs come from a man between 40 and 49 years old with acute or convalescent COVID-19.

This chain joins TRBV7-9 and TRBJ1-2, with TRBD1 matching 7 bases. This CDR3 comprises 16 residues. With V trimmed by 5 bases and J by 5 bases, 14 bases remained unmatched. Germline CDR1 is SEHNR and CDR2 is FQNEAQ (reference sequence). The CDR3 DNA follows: TGTGCCAGCAGCCCGCCGGGACAGATTATATATTATGGCTACACCTTC. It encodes CASSPPGQIIYYGYTF.

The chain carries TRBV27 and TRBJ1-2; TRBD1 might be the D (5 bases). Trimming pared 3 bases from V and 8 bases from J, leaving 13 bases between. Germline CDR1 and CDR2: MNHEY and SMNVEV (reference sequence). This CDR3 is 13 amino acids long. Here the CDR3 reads CASSLRREGGYTF. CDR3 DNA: TGTGCCAGCAGTTTGCGCAGGGAAGGCGGCTACACCTTC.

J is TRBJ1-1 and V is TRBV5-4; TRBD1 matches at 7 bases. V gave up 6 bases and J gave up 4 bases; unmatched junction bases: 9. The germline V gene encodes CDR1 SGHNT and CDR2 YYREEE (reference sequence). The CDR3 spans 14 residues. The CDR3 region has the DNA TGTGCCAGCACCAGGGGACAGCCGGGCACTGAAGCTTTCTTT. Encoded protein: CASTRGQPGTEAFF. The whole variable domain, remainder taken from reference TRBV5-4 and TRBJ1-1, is ETGVTQSPTHLIKTRGQQVTLRCSSQSGHNTVSWYQQALGQGPQFIFQYYREEENGRGNFPPRFSGLQFPNYSSELNVNALELDDSALYLCASTRGQPGTEAFFGQGTRLTVV.

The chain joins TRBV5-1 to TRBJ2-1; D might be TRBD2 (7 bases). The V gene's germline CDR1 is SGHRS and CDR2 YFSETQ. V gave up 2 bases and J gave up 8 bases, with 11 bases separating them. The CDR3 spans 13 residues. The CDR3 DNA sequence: TGCGCCAGCAGCTTTACAGGGAGGGATGAGCAGTTCTTC. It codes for CASSFTGRDEQFF.

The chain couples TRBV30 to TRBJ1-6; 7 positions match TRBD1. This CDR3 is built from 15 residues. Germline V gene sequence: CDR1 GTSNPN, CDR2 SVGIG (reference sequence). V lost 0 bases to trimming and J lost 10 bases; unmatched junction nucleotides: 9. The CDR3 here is CAWSVSRGKRSPLHF. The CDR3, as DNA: TGTGCCTGGAGTGTCTCCAGGGGGAAACGATCACCCCTCCACTTT.

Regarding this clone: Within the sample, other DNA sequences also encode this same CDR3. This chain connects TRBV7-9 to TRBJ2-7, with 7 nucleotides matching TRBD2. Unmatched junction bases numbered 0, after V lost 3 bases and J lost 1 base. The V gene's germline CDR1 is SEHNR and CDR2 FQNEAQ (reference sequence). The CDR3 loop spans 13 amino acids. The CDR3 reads CASSFGGSYEQYF. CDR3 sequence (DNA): TGTGCCAGCAGCTTCGGGGGGTCCTACGAGCAGTACTTC. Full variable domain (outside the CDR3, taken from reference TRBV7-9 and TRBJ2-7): DTGVSQNPRHKITKRGQNVTFRCDPISEHNRLYWYRQTLGQGPEFLTYFQNEAQLEKSRLLSDRFSAERPKGSFSTLEIQRTEQGDSAMYLCASSFGGSYEQYFGPGTRLTVT.

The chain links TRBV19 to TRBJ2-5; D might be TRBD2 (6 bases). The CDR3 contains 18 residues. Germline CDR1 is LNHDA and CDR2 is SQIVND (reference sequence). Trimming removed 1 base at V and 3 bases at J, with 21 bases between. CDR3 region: CASSIGPWASGVKETQYF. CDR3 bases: TGTGCCAGTAGTATAGGCCCTTGGGCTTCGGGGGTAAAAGAGACCCAGTACTTC.

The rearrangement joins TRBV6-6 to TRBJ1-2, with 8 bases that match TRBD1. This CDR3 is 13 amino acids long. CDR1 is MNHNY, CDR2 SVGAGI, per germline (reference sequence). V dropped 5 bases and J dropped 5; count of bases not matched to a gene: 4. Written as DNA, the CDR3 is TGTGCCAGCAGTGCACAGGGGGAATATGGCTACACCTTC. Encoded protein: CASSAQGEYGYTF.

The CDR3: CAIRANRDNYGELFF. The DNA for the CDR3 is TGTGCCATCAGGGCGAACAGGGACAACTACGGGGAGCTGTTTTTT. The rearrangement links TRBV10-3 to TRBJ2-2; the D gene is possibly TRBD1 (6 bases). Germline CDR1 is ENHRY and CDR2 is SYGVKD. V lost 6 bases, J lost 7 bases, and 18 bases lay in between. This CDR3 has 15 residues.

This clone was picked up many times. The DNA of the CDR3 is TGTGCCAGCAGCCAAAAGAGGGAAACCGGGGAGCTGTTTTTT. Translated, it gives CASSQKRETGELFF. The chain has TRBV4-2 and TRBJ2-2; D perhaps matches TRBD2 (5 bases). This CDR3 is built from 14 residues. Germline CDR1 and CDR2: LGHNA and YNFKEQ. V lost 2 bases, J lost 5 bases, and 9 bases lay in between.

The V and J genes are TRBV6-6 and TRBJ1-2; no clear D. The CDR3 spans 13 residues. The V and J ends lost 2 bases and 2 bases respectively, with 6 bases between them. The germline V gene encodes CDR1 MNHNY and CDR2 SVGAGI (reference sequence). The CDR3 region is CASSYTGNYGYTF. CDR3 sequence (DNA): TGTGCCAGCAGTTACACCGGGAACTATGGCTACACCTTC.

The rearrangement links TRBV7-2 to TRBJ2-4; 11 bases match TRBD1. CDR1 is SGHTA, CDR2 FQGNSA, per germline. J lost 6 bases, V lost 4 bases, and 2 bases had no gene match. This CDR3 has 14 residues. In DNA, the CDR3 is TGTGCCAGCAGCTCCGGGACAGGGGGAAACATTCAGTACTTC. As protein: CASSSGTGGNIQYF.

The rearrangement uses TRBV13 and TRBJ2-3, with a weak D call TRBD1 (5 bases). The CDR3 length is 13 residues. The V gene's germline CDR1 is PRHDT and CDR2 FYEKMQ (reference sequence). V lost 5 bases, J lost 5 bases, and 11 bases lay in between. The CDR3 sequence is CASSTLTGDTQYF. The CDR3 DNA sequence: TGTGCCAGCAGCACCCTTACAGGAGATACGCAGTATTTT.

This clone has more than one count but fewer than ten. Written as DNA, the CDR3 is TGTGCCAGCAGCTTGTTCAGGGCCTACGAGCAGTACTTC. It encodes CASSLFRAYEQYF. V gene TRBV5-4 combines with J gene TRBJ2-7; TRBD1 might be the D (5 bases). This CDR3 spans 13 amino acids. Germline V CDR1 and CDR2: SGHNT, YYREEE (reference sequence). V lost 1 base and J 2 bases, leaving 7 bases between the germline ends.

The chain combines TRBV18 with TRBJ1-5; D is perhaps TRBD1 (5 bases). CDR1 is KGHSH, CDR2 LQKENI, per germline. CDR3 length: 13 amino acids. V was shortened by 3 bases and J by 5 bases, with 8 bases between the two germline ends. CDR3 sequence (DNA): TGTGCCAGCTCACCGGGGGAGGATCAGCCCCAGCATTTT. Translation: CASSPGEDQPQHF.

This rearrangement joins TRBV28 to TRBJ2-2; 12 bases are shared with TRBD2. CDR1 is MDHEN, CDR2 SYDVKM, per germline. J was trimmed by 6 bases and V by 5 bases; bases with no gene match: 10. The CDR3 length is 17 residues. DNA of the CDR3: TGTGCCAGCAGTCCCCGGACTAGCGGGGTGGGGGCCGGGGAGCTGTTTTTT. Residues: CASSPRTSGVGAGELFF.

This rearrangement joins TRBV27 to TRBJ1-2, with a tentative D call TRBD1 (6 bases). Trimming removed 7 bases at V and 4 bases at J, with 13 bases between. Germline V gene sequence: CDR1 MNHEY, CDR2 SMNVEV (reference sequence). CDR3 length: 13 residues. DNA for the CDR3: TGTGCCAGCAAAAGGGGGGGACTCTATGGCTACACCTTC. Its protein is CASKRGGLYGYTF.

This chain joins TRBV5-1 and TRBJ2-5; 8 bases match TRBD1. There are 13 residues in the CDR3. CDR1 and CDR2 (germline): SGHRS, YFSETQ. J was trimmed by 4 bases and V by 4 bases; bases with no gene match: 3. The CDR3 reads CASSRRGRETQYF. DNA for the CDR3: TGCGCCAGCAGCCGCAGGGGGCGAGAGACCCAGTACTTC.

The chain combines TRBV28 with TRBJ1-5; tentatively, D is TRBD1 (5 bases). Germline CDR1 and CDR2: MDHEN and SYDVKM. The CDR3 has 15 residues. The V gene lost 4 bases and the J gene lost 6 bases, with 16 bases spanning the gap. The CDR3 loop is CASSSLGGWGQPQHF. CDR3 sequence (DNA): TGTGCCAGCAGTTCCCTCGGGGGGTGGGGTCAGCCCCAGCATTTT.

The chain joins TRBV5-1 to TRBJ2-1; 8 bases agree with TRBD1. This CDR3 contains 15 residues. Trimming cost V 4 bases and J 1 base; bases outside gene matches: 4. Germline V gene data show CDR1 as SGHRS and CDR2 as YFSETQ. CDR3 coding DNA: TGCGCCAGCAGCCTGGGACAGGTGTCCTACAATGAGCAGTTCTTC. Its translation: CASSLGQVSYNEQFF.